Listed here is a single T cell receptor (beta chain). Germline loops: CDR1 SNHLY, CDR2 FYNNEI. Trimming stripped 2 bases from V and 3 bases from J, with 11 bases between. The length of the CDR3 is 14 residues. This specimen belongs to a study of shared clonotypes between healthy human individuals. Here immunoSEQ multiplex PCR was the method, and the copy in TCRdb shows in-frame clones only, minus some. The sample carries fewer than 3 million clones, approximately 90% recorded once. The sequence was collected from a man between 18 and 35 years old in good health. Some clones in this sample may be carry-over from other donors' samples. The chain couples TRBV2 to TRBJ2-7; D is unclear. Sequenced input: naive CD4+ T cells from PBMCs. The subset here: CD45RA+ positively selected. CDR3 loop: CASSEMAVLYEQYF. CDR3 in DNA: TGTGCCAGCAGTGAAATGGCAGTTCTCTACGAGCAGTACTTC.